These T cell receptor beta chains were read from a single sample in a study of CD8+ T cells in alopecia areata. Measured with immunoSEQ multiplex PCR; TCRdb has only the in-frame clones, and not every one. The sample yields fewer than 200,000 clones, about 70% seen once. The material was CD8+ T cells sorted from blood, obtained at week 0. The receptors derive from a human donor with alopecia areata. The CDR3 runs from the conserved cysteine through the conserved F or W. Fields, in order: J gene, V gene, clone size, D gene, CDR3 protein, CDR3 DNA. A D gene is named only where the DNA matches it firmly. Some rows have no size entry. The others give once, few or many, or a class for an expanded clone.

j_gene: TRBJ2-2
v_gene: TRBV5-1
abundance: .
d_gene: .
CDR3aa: CASSYRDTGELFF
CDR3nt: TGCGCCAGCAGCTACCGGGACACCGGGGAGCTGTTTTTT

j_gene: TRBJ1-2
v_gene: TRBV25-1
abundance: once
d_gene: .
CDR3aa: CASSADRVYGYTF
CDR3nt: TGTGCCAGCAGTGCAGACAGAGTCTATGGCTACACCTTC

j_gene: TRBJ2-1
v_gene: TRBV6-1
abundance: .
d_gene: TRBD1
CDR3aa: CASFERGQGADEQFF
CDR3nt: TGTGCCAGCTTCGAAAGGGGACAGGGGGCGGATGAGCAGTTCTTC

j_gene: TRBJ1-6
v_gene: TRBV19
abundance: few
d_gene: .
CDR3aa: CATRYTGNSPLHF
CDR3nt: TGTGCCACAAGATACACAGGGAATTCACCCCTCCACTTT

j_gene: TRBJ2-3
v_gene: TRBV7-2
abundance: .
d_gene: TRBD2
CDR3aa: CASSSSGGRGSTQYF
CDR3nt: TGTGCCAGCAGCTCTAGCGGGGGCCGGGGAAGTACGCAGTATTTT

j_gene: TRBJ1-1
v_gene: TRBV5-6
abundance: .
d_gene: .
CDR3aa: CASSSTYTEAFF
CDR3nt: TGTGCCAGCAGCTCAACATACACTGAAGCTTTCTTT

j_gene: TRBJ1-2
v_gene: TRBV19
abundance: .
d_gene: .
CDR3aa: CATFLGLYGYTF
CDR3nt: TGTGCCACCTTTCTGGGATTGTATGGCTACACCTTC

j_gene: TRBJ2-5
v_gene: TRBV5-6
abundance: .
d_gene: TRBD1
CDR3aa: CASSLGTAKETQYF
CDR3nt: TGTGCCAGCAGCTTAGGGACAGCGAAAGAGACCCAGTACTTC

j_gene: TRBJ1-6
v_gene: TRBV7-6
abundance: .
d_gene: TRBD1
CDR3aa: CASSRGGTGPNSPLHF
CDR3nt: TGTGCCAGCAGCCGCGGCGGGACAGGACCTAATTCACCCCTCCACTTT

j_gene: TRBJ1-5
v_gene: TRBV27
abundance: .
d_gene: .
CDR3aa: CASSTLGTPNQPQHF
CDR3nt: TGTGCCAGCAGTACCCTCGGGACTCCCAATCAGCCCCAGCATTTT

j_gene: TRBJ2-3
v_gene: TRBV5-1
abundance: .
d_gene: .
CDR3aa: CASSLAIGTDTQYF
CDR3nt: TGCGCCAGCAGCTTGGCTATAGGCACAGATACGCAGTATTTT

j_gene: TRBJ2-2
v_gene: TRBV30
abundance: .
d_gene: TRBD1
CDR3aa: CAWERTGAWELFF
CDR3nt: TGTGCCTGGGAACGGACAGGGGCCTGGGAGCTGTTTTTT

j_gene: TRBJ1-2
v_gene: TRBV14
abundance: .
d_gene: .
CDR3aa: CASSSDAGSTPVVYGYTF
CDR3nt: TGTGCCAGCAGCTCCGATGCAGGGAGCACCCCGGTGGTCTATGGCTACACCTTC

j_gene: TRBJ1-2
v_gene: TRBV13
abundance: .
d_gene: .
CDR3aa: CASSLGDSKDYTF
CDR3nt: TGTGCCAGCAGCTTAGGGGACAGTAAGGACTACACCTTC

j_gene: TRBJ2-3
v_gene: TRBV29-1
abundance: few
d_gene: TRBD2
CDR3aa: CSVEGAGDTDTQYF
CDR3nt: TGCAGCGTTGAAGGGGCGGGGGACACAGATACGCAGTATTTT

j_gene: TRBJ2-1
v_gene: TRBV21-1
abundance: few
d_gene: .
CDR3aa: CASSSPLAGPISNEQFF
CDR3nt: TGTGCCAGCAGCTCACCCTTGGCGGGGCCCATCAGTAATGAGCAGTTCTTC

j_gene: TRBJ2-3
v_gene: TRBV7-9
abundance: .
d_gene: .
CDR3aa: CASSLAADTQYF
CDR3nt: TGTGCCAGCAGCTTAGCAGCAGATACGCAGTATTTT

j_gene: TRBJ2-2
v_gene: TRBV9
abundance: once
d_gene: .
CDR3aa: CASSTGTTNTGELFF
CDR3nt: TGTGCCAGCAGCACCGGGACAACGAACACCGGGGAGCTGTTTTTT